This TCR beta chain was identified during a study of T-cell memory formation after mild COVID-19. On the study more broadly: Largely, the TCR clusters proved donor specific. Points from the study as a whole: Contracting CD4+ clones were located mainly in CM and EM, and CD8+ clones in EMRA. Balance between CD4 and CD8 was seen in clones contracting day 15 to 85, and a CD4+ lean was seen in later expanders.

As to this clonotype: Its antigen is not identified.

Germline V CDR1 and CDR2: MNHEY, SMNVEV (reference sequence). This CDR3 has 14 residues. The V end was cut by 3 bases, the J end by 1 base, with 9 bases between. 5'RACE with constant-segment primers yielded barcoded, UMI-tagged TCR alpha and TCR beta cDNA libraries. One entry per CDR3 protein, called by TCRdb with MiXCR from the 5' RACE reads. The sample records a few hundred thousand distinct CDR3 sequences, around 21% being singletons. This receptor was taken from an adult woman who had mild COVID-19 (a few samples of this study predate the infection). Cell type and time point are not known. The sequencing sample was made of PBMCs or a T cell subset sorted from them (not recorded which). The rearrangement joins TRBV27 to TRBJ1-1; D remains unclear. CDR3 in DNA: TGTGCCAGCAGTTTTACCCGCAGGAACACTGAAGCTTTCTTT. Translation: CASSFTRRNTEAFF.